A single sample is the source of the 24 T cell receptor beta chains below, sequenced in a study of blood T cell repertoires in COVID-19. The protocol was immunoSEQ multiplex PCR, while the TCRdb copy is restricted to in-frame clones and leaves out a portion. The data contain approximately 130,000 clones, around 85% of them singletons. Specimen: peripheral blood. The receptors here all came from a human donor in a cohort sampled during active COVID-19.

The V gene is TRBV11-3, the J gene TRBJ2-1, with 9 bases aligning to TRBD2. There are 15 residues in the CDR3. CDR1 is SGHNT and CDR2 is YENEEA in the germline V gene. Losses at the gene ends were 5 bases for V and 6 bases for J; bases not matched to a gene: 8. CDR3 loop: CASSLSGRSTNEQFF. CDR3 in DNA: TGTGCCAGCAGCCTTAGCGGGAGATCTACCAATGAGCAGTTCTTC.

The chain links TRBV7-9 to TRBJ2-7; D possibly corresponds to TRBD1 (6 bases). There are 14 residues in the CDR3. The ends were cut back, 5 bases at V and 3 bases at J, with 14 bases in the middle. Germline-derived CDR1 and CDR2 are SEHNR and FQNEAQ (reference sequence). CDR3 in DNA: TGTGCCAGCAGCCCTAGGACAGTTCTCTACGAGCAGTACTTC. This sequence encodes CASSPRTVLYEQYF.

The genes are TRBV21-1 and TRBJ1-5; no DNA check was done on the table's D call, TRBD1. TRBV21-1 is deemed a pseudogene. There are 18 residues in the CDR3. CDR3 sequence: CASSIFRDRGRRNQPQHF. Here the CDR3 DNA reads TGTGCCAGCAGCATTTTCCGGGACAGGGGGCGTAGGAATCAGCCCCAGCATTTT.

The rearrangement uses TRBV6-5 and TRBJ2-3, with a possible D match to TRBD2 (5 bases). The CDR3 sequence is 15 residues long. Germline V gives CDR1 MNHEY, CDR2 SVGAGI. Trimming left V 0 bases short and J 4 bases short, with 11 bases between. The CDR3 region is CASSYSEQEADTQYF. The CDR3 nucleotides read TGTGCCAGCAGTTACTCGGAGCAGGAGGCAGATACGCAGTATTTT.

The CDR3 DNA is TGTGCCAGCAGCAGCGGATGGACTAGCTACGAGCAGTACTTC. Its protein is CASSSGWTSYEQYF. This rearrangement joins TRBV5-5 to TRBJ2-7, with 7 bases aligning to TRBD2. This CDR3 is built from 14 residues. CDR1 and CDR2 (germline): SGHKS, YYEKEE (reference sequence). V trimming: 4 bases; J trimming: 3 bases; junction bases outside the gene matches: 7.

This chain links TRBV5-1 with TRBJ1-4; a weak D match, TRBD1 (6 bases). CDR3 length: 14 residues. The germline V gene encodes CDR1 SGHRS and CDR2 YFSETQ. V shed 0 bases and J shed 8 bases, with 11 bases lying between them. The CDR3 region has the DNA TGCGCCAGCAGCTTGGATCGGACAGCCGAAAAACTGTTTTTT. Translated, it gives CASSLDRTAEKLFF.

The chain recombines TRBV7-2 with TRBJ2-2; the match to TRBD2 covers 10 bases. The CDR3 loop spans 17 amino acids. In germline, CDR1 is SGHTA, CDR2 FQGNSA. J lost 5 bases, V lost 1 base, and 7 bases had no gene match. CDR3 sequence: CASSLDGTSGKTGELFF. The CDR3, as DNA: TGTGCCAGCAGCTTAGACGGAACTAGCGGGAAGACCGGGGAGCTGTTTTTT.

This sequence joins TRBV5-8 and TRBJ2-5; a possible D gene is TRBD2 (5 bases). Per germline, CDR1 SGHTS and CDR2 YDEGEE. V lost 5 bases, J lost 2 bases, and 16 bases lay in between. This CDR3 spans 15 amino acids. The CDR3 DNA sequence: TGTGCCAGCAGACTACAAGGACTTGGACAAGAGACCCAGTACTTC. Its protein is CASRLQGLGQETQYF.

The chain's CDR3 is CASSLDKRGTDTQYF. Written as DNA, the CDR3 is TGTGCCAGCAGCTTAGATAAAAGGGGGACAGATACGCAGTATTTT. The genes are TRBV11-2 and TRBJ2-3, with D possibly TRBD1 on 6 matching bases. This CDR3 contains 15 residues. Trimming removed 0 bases at V and 3 bases at J, with 10 bases between. CDR1 and CDR2 from the germline V gene are SGHAT and FQNNGV.

The rearrangement uses TRBV7-9 and TRBJ2-2; D may be TRBD1 (7 bases). Germline lookup yields CDR1 SEHNR and CDR2 FQNEAQ (reference sequence). This CDR3 is built from 16 residues. Trimming removed 5 bases at V and 5 bases at J, with 18 bases between. The CDR3 spells CASSARGAPHTGELFF. The CDR3 DNA sequence: TGTGCCAGCAGCGCCAGGGGGGCCCCCCATACCGGGGAGCTGTTTTTT.

The chain is built from TRBV7-2 and TRBJ1-4; unclear D gene. The CDR3 loop spans 12 amino acids. Trimming removed 5 bases from V and 8 bases from J, with 9 bases in between. CDR1 is SGHTA and CDR2 is FQGNSA in the germline V gene. CDR3 DNA: TGTGCCAGCAGCCCATCGGGAGAAAAACTGTTTTTT. This translates into CASSPSGEKLFF.

The chain links TRBV21-1 to TRBJ1-4. TRBV21-1 is a listed pseudogene. CDR3 length equals 15 residues. This chain's CDR3 is CASSQPTTTNEKLFF. In DNA form, the CDR3 reads TGTGCCAGCAGCCAACCGACTACAACTAATGAAAAACTGTTTTTT.

The rearrangement uses TRBV19 and TRBJ2-3; tentative D call: TRBD2 (5 bases). Per germline, CDR1 LNHDA and CDR2 SQIVND (reference sequence). Trimming pared 5 bases from V and 6 bases from J, leaving 9 bases between. CDR3 size: 12 residues. CDR3 loop: CASSALADTQYF. In DNA, the CDR3 is TGTGCCAGTAGTGCGTTAGCGGATACGCAGTATTTT.

This chain connects TRBV6-5 to TRBJ1-2; a possible D gene is TRBD1 (5 bases). Trimming pared 5 bases from V and 3 bases from J, leaving 10 bases between. CDR3 length: 13 amino acids. CDR1 MNHEY and CDR2 SVGAGI come from the germline V gene. Here the CDR3 reads CASSIGVDYGYTF. DNA for the CDR3: TGTGCCAGCAGTATAGGGGTGGACTATGGCTACACCTTC.

The chain uses TRBV6-5 and TRBJ1-6, with a weak D call TRBD1 (6 bases). The germline V gene has CDR1 MNHEY and CDR2 SVGAGI. V lost 6 bases to trimming and J lost 10 bases, with 19 bases between them. There are 15 residues in the CDR3. CDR3 protein: CASRATGSAGSPLHF. As DNA, the CDR3 is TGTGCCAGCAGAGCTACAGGGTCGGCTGGGTCACCCCTCCACTTT.

In this sample, this clone turned up once. CDR3 protein: CASSLEAGGYTF. CDR3 nucleotide sequence: TGTGCCAGCAGCTTAGAGGCGGGAGGCTACACCTTC. The V and J genes are TRBV7-2 and TRBJ1-2; D remains ambiguous. The CDR3 is 12 amino acids. From germline, CDR1 is SGHTA and CDR2 FQGNSA. V was clipped by 1 base and J by 8 bases, with 8 bases between them.

The chain links TRBV7-2 to TRBJ2-5, with D perhaps TRBD1 (5 bases). From germline, CDR1 is SGHTA and CDR2 FQGNSA. The V end was cut by 2 bases, the J end by 5 bases, with 12 bases between. The CDR3 runs to 14 residues. This chain's CDR3 is CASSLPDNPETQYF. In DNA form, the CDR3 reads TGTGCCAGCAGCTTACCGGACAATCCGGAGACCCAGTACTTC.

This sequence joins TRBV15 and TRBJ2-3; D is possibly TRBD2 (6 bases). Germline V CDR1 and CDR2: LNHNV, YYDKDF (reference sequence). The CDR3 totals 16 residues. Trimming removed 1 base at V and 5 bases at J, with 16 bases between. DNA for the CDR3: TGTGCCACCAGCAGAGTCCCGGGAGACGGGGTAGATACGCAGTATTTT. Residues: CATSRVPGDGVDTQYF.

V usage is TRBV7-2 and J usage is TRBJ2-5; 16 bases agree with TRBD2. The CDR3 is made up of 18 amino acids. Germline trimming cut 3 bases from V and 1 base from J; bases unmatched to any gene: 5. Germline V gives CDR1 SGHTA, CDR2 FQGNSA. Here the CDR3 reads CASSFGTSGGGTQETQYF. CDR3 nucleotides: TGTGCCAGCAGCTTCGGGACTAGCGGGGGGGGCACCCAAGAGACCCAGTACTTC.

This sequence joins TRBV10-1 and TRBJ2-4; D perhaps matches TRBD2 (5 bases). The V gene's germline CDR1 is WNHNN and CDR2 SYGVQD (reference sequence). V was trimmed by 0 bases and J by 0 bases, leaving 12 bases between them. This CDR3 has 17 amino acids. The CDR3 loop reads CASSESHIGLAKNIQYF. The CDR3 DNA reads TGCGCCAGCAGTGAGTCTCACATTGGACTAGCCAAAAACATTCAGTACTTC.

V is TRBV5-4 and J is TRBJ2-6; no clear D. The CDR3 has 16 residues. The V end lost 2 bases, the J end lost 4 bases, and 13 bases lay between the germline ends. Per the germline V gene, CDR1 is SGHNT and CDR2 is YYREEE (reference sequence). CDR3 DNA: TGTGCCAGCAGCTTCCCGGGTCCGGCCGGGGCCAACGTCCTGACTTTC. Its translation: CASSFPGPAGANVLTF.

V and J are TRBV6-6 and TRBJ1-1; 8 nucleotides agree with TRBD1. Trimming took 7 bases from V and 4 from J; bases not matched to a gene: 8. Germline V gives CDR1 MNHNY, CDR2 SVGAGI (reference sequence). The CDR3 has 14 amino acids. CDR3 amino acids: CASTYRGGVTEAFF. The DNA for the CDR3 is TGTGCCAGCACCTACAGGGGGGGCGTCACTGAAGCTTTCTTT.

The chain is built from TRBV5-4 and TRBJ1-1; TRBD1 aligns across 7 bases. The J segment lost 2 bases and the V segment lost 4 bases, leaving 2 bases of the junction unmatched. Germline values: CDR1 SGHNT, CDR2 YYREEE (reference sequence). The length of the CDR3 is 13 residues. The CDR3 protein is CASSRDSNTEAFF. CDR3 DNA sequence: TGTGCCAGCAGCAGGGACAGTAACACTGAAGCTTTCTTT.

The chain links TRBV11-1 to TRBJ1-5; D is ambiguous. This CDR3 region has 13 residues. From germline, CDR1 is SGHAT and CDR2 FQDESV (reference sequence). V was pared by 2 bases and J by 7 bases, with 9 bases between. In nucleotides, the CDR3 is TGTGCCAGCAGCTTACAGGCGGGACAGCCCCAGCATTTT. This translates into CASSLQAGQPQHF.